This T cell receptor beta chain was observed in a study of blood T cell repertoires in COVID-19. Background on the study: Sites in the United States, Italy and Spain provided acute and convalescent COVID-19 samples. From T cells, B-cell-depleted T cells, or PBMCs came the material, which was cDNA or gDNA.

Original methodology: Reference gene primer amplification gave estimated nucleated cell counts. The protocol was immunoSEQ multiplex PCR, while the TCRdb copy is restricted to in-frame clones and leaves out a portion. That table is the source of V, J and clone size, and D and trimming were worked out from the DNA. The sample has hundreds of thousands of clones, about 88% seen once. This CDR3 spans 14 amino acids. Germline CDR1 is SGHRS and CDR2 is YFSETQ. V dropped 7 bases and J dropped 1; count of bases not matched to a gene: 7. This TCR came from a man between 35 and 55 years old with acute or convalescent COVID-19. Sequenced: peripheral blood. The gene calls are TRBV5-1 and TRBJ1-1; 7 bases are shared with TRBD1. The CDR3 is CASAPDRPNTEAFF. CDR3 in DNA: TGCGCCAGCGCCCCGGACAGGCCGAACACTGAAGCTTTCTTT.